This T cell receptor beta chain was profiled in a study of blood T cell repertoires in COVID-19. The germline gives CDR1 SQVTM, CDR2 ANQGSEA. This CDR3 region has 11 residues. Trimming took 3 bases from V and 4 from J, leaving 4 bases between them. TCRdb keeps only in-frame clones here, not all; method: immunoSEQ multiplex PCR. This sample has 45,000 to 55,000 clones, with around four fifths found just once. This receptor was identified in a human donor in a cohort sampled during active COVID-19. Sequencing input: peripheral blood. The V gene is TRBV29-1, the J gene TRBJ1-3; unclear D gene. CDR3 residues: CSVDQGNTIYF. The CDR3 coding sequence is TGCAGCGTTGATCAGGGAAACACCATATATTTT.